This T cell receptor (beta chain) was found in a study of tumor-infiltrating lymphocytes in localized non-small cell lung cancer. Only in-frame clones appear in the TCRdb table, and some are missing; sequencing was by immunoSEQ multiplex PCR. The sample holds approximately 7,400 clones, approximately 80% seen once. Whole-study findings and limits: Each assay used a separate piece of the same tissue. No T-cell fraction difference was seen between IM1 and IM2 tumors. Not all patients were TCR sequenced, owing to tissue quantity. Tumors had more T cell infiltration than uninvolved lung, per TCRbeta sequencing and CD3 counts.

V trimming: 4 bases; J trimming: 2 bases; junction bases outside the gene matches: 5. Germline loops: CDR1 SQVTM, CDR2 ANQGSEA. The CDR3 has 15 residues. Of note for this clone: The antigen is undetermined.

Sequenced sample: uninvolved lung tissue not adjacent to the tumor. The chain joins TRBV29-1 to TRBJ1-2; TRBD1 aligns across 12 bases. The TCR was taken from a human donor with non-small cell lung cancer. The CDR3 DNA reads TGCAGCGTTGGAGACGGGACAGGGGGCAACTATGGCTACACCTTC. It is translated as CSVGDGTGGNYGYTF. Complete variable domain (other parts from reference TRBV29-1 and TRBJ1-2): SAVISQKPSRDICQRGTSLTIQCQVDSQVTMMFWYRQQPGQSLTLIATANQGSEATYESGFVIDKFPISRPNLTFSTLTVSNMSPEDSSIYLCSVGDGTGGNYGYTFGSGTRLTVV.